Listed below are T cell receptor beta chains from one sample, sequenced in a study of spatial heterogeneity in lung cancer. A single record per CDR3 protein comes from TCRdb applying MiXCR to the 5' RACE reads. The data contain 65,000 to 85,000 distinct CDR3 sequences, 15% to 20% of them singletons. The starting material was PBMCs, obtained at surgery. The source is a male donor with early-stage non-small cell lung cancer. Both conserved end residues are part of each CDR3. The D gene is left open where the match is weak. Size values are once, few and many counts, or a class for expanded clones, and some rows have none.

v_call: TRBV7-3; j_call: TRBJ2-3; clone_size: .; d_call: .; cdr3_nt: TGTGCCAGCAGCTTAAGGGGTGTGGTGACAGATACGCAGTATTTT; cdr3_aa: CASSLRGVVTDTQYF
v_call: TRBV19; j_call: TRBJ1-5; clone_size: .; d_call: TRBD1; cdr3_nt: TGTGCTGCAGACAGGGGGCTCGACCAGCCCCAGCATTTT; cdr3_aa: CAADRGLDQPQHF
v_call: TRBV9; j_call: TRBJ1-5; clone_size: few; d_call: .; cdr3_nt: TGTGCCAGCAATCAGGGATATAGCAATCAGCCCCAGCATTTT; cdr3_aa: CASNQGYSNQPQHF
v_call: TRBV29-1; j_call: TRBJ2-5; clone_size: .; d_call: TRBD1; cdr3_nt: TGCAGCGTCAGGACAGGGCAAGAGACCCAGTACTTC; cdr3_aa: CSVRTGQETQYF
v_call: TRBV5-4; j_call: TRBJ2-4; clone_size: .; d_call: .; cdr3_nt: TGTGCCAGCAGCTTAGGGTCGGGAGCCAAAAACATTCAGTACTTC; cdr3_aa: CASSLGSGAKNIQYF
v_call: TRBV18; j_call: TRBJ1-5; clone_size: .; d_call: .; cdr3_nt: TGTGCCAGCTCACCCGGGACCGTTGGCCAGCCCCAGCATTTT; cdr3_aa: CASSPGTVGQPQHF
v_call: TRBV20-1; j_call: TRBJ2-7; clone_size: .; d_call: TRBD2; cdr3_nt: TGCAGTGCTGTCCTAGCGGGAGGTTACGAGCAGTACTTC; cdr3_aa: CSAVLAGGYEQYF
v_call: TRBV9; j_call: TRBJ2-3; clone_size: few; d_call: .; cdr3_nt: TGTGCCAGCAGCCCCGACACAGATACGCAGTATTTT; cdr3_aa: CASSPDTDTQYF
v_call: TRBV11-2; j_call: TRBJ2-4; clone_size: .; d_call: TRBD2; cdr3_nt: TGTGCCAGCAGCTTAGTTCGGGGGGAAAACATTCAGTACTTC; cdr3_aa: CASSLVRGENIQYF
v_call: TRBV5-1; j_call: TRBJ1-2; clone_size: few; d_call: TRBD1; cdr3_nt: TGCGCCAGCAGCTCAGGGCACACAGGACAGGCTGCGGTTGGCTACACCTTC; cdr3_aa: CASSSGHTGQAAVGYTF
v_call: TRBV19; j_call: TRBJ1-2; clone_size: .; d_call: .; cdr3_nt: TGTGCCAGTAACTCAGGAACTAACTATGGCTACACCTTC; cdr3_aa: CASNSGTNYGYTF
v_call: TRBV13; j_call: TRBJ2-1; clone_size: .; d_call: .; cdr3_nt: TGTGCCAGCAGCCCGTCCCCCTACGGCTCCTACAATGAGCAGTTCTTC; cdr3_aa: CASSPSPYGSYNEQFF
v_call: TRBV6-5; j_call: TRBJ2-1; clone_size: .; d_call: TRBD2; cdr3_nt: TGTGCCAGCAGTTATGGGAGTAGCGGGAGGAAGTTCTTC; cdr3_aa: CASSYGSSGRKFF
v_call: TRBV12-3/TRBV12-4; j_call: TRBJ1-3; clone_size: few; d_call: .; cdr3_nt: TGTGCCAGCAGTCCCCTAACCAGGGGAGACACCATATATTTT; cdr3_aa: CASSPLTRGDTIYF
v_call: TRBV4-2; j_call: TRBJ2-3; clone_size: many; d_call: TRBD1; cdr3_nt: TGTGCCAGCAGCCAAGGGAGACAGGGGGCAGATACGCAGTATTTT; cdr3_aa: CASSQGRQGADTQYF
v_call: TRBV30; j_call: TRBJ2-2; clone_size: few; d_call: .; cdr3_nt: TGTGCCCGGGGAAACACCGGGGAGCTGTTTTTT; cdr3_aa: CARGNTGELFF
v_call: TRBV7-9; j_call: TRBJ1-4; clone_size: few; d_call: .; cdr3_nt: TGTGCCAGCAGACCAAGGTCCTTTAATGAAAAACTGTTTTTT; cdr3_aa: CASRPRSFNEKLFF
v_call: TRBV3-1; j_call: TRBJ1-1; clone_size: few; d_call: TRBD1; cdr3_nt: TGTGCCAGCAGCCAGGGGACAGGGTTGGCCACTGAAGCTTTCTTT; cdr3_aa: CASSQGTGLATEAFF